The 25 T cell receptor beta chains below all came from one sample that was sequenced in a study of blood T cell repertoires in COVID-19. Sequencing was performed with immunoSEQ multiplex PCR; in TCRdb, only in-frame clones are kept and a portion is missing. The sample includes around 340,000 clones, around four fifths of them seen just once. The material sequenced was peripheral blood. Receptor source: a man younger than 40 with active or convalescent COVID-19.

The rearrangement links TRBV5-5 to TRBJ1-6; a weak D match, TRBD1 (6 bases). Germline loops: CDR1 SGHKS, CDR2 YYEKEE (reference sequence). The ends were cut back, 0 bases at V and 7 bases at J, with 14 bases in the middle. The CDR3 length is 16 residues. In DNA form, the CDR3 reads TGTGCCAGCAGCTTGGCCCCCAGGGGTGAGAATTCACCCCTCCACTTT. Translation: CASSLAPRGENSPLHF.

This chain links TRBV20-1 with TRBJ1-1; weak D call: TRBD1 (6 bases). The CDR3 is 11 residues long. Germline V gives CDR1 DFQATT, CDR2 SNEGSKA (reference sequence). V was cut by 2 bases and J by 7 bases, with 8 bases left in between. This CDR3 is CSARKDSEAFF. In nucleotides, the CDR3 is TGCAGTGCTAGAAAGGACAGTGAAGCTTTCTTT.

The rearrangement joins TRBV7-2 to TRBJ2-2; 7 bases line up with TRBD1. The length of the CDR3 is 14 residues. The V gene's germline CDR1 is SGHTA and CDR2 FQGNSA. V was clipped by 7 bases and J by 2 bases; unmatched bases: 4. The CDR3 spells CASTGTDNTGELFF. DNA for the CDR3: TGTGCCAGCACCGGGACAGATAACACCGGGGAGCTGTTTTTT.

V gene TRBV5-6 combines with J gene TRBJ1-2; TRBD1 aligns across 10 bases. The CDR3 length is 16 residues. Germline lookup yields CDR1 SGHDT and CDR2 YYEEEE. Trimming took 4 bases from V and 1 from J; bases not matched to a gene: 7. In DNA form, the CDR3 reads TGTGCCAGCAGCCGTCGACAGGGGGCGAATAACTATGGCTACACCTTC. Amino acids: CASSRRQGANNYGYTF.

V is TRBV11-2 and J is TRBJ1-6; 7 nucleotides align to TRBD1. J lost 14 bases, V lost 4 bases, and 8 bases had no gene match. CDR1 is SGHAT and CDR2 is FQNNGV in the germline V gene. There are 13 residues in the CDR3. CDR3 sequence: CASSYRGEVSLHF. The DNA for the CDR3 is TGTGCCAGCAGCTACAGGGGCGAAGTGTCCCTCCACTTT.

V is TRBV4-1 and J is TRBJ1-6; tentative D call: TRBD1 (5 bases). This CDR3 has 16 amino acids. V was pared by 0 bases and J by 7 bases, with 13 bases between. CDR1 is MGHRA and CDR2 is YSYEKL in the germline V gene. CDR3 nucleotides: TGCGCCAGCAGCCAAGATCTGTGGAGGGACAATTCACCCCTCCACTTT. Its translation: CASSQDLWRDNSPLHF.

The chain uses TRBV11-3 and TRBJ2-1, with 7 bases aligning to TRBD2. The germline gives CDR1 SGHNT, CDR2 YENEEA. The V and J ends lost 8 bases and 6 bases, in that order; junction bases with no gene match: 10. The CDR3 sequence is 14 residues long. Here the CDR3 reads CASSYERGSNEQFF. CDR3 bases: TGTGCCAGCTCCTACGAGCGGGGTAGCAATGAGCAGTTCTTC.

This chain uses TRBV5-1 with TRBJ1-1; D is uncertain. CDR3 size: 15 residues. Germline-derived CDR1 and CDR2 are SGHRS and YFSETQ. V gave up 2 bases and J gave up 4 bases, with 15 bases separating them. The DNA of the CDR3 is TGCGCCAGCAGCTTAGGGCAGCTTGCGGGCACTGAAGCTTTCTTT. This gives the protein CASSLGQLAGTEAFF. Supplemented by reference TRBV5-1 and TRBJ1-1, the full variable domain reads KAGVTQTPRYLIKTRGQQVTLSCSPISGHRSVSWYQQTPGQGLQFLFEYFSETQRNKGNFPGRFSGRQFSNSRSEMNVSTLELGDSALYLCASSLGQLAGTEAFFGQGTRLTVV.

This chain connects TRBV6-2 or TRBV6-3 to TRBJ2-5; no clear D. The V and J ends lost 0 bases and 0 bases respectively, with 5 bases between them. Germline V CDR1 and CDR2: MNHEY, SVGEGT. CDR3 length: 14 amino acids. CDR3 DNA: TGTGCCAGCAGTTACTCACTGTACCAAGAGACCCAGTACTTC. Its translation is CASSYSLYQETQYF.

The table lists this clone with a few counts. The chain recombines TRBV7-3 with TRBJ1-1; D remains unclear. The germline gives CDR1 SGHTA, CDR2 FQGTGA. V was shortened by 5 bases and J by 5 bases, with 3 bases between the two germline ends. This CDR3 region has 10 residues. The DNA of the CDR3 is TGTGCCAGCAGCCCTACTGAAGCTTTCTTT. Amino acids: CASSPTEAFF.

This chain uses TRBV30 with TRBJ1-3; D is possibly TRBD1 (6 bases). With 3 bases removed from V and 7 bases from J, the gap between germline ends came to 16 bases. CDR1 GTSNPN and CDR2 SVGIG come from the germline V gene (reference sequence). The CDR3 runs to 14 residues. The CDR3 is CAWSEGHSGNTIYF. The DNA of the CDR3 is TGTGCCTGGAGCGAGGGACATTCGGGGAACACCATATATTTT.

In its sample, this clone was seen a few times. The chain combines TRBV7-2 with TRBJ1-6; D remains ambiguous. The V and J ends lost 1 base and 7 bases respectively, with 11 bases between them. Germline CDR1 SGHTA, CDR2 FQGNSA. The CDR3 runs to 15 residues. CDR3 sequence reads: CASSLEVTGNSPLHF. CDR3 bases: TGTGCCAGCAGCTTAGAAGTGACGGGGAATTCACCCCTCCACTTT. Filled out from reference TRBV7-2 and TRBJ1-6, the complete variable domain reads GAGVSQSPSNKVTEKGKDVELRCDPISGHTALYWYRQSLGQGLEFLIYFQGNSAPDKSGLPSDRFSAERTGGSVSTLTIQRTQQEDSAVYLCASSLEVTGNSPLHFGNGTRLTVT.

The chain carries TRBV19 and TRBJ2-7; 8 nucleotides align to TRBD1. CDR3 size: 12 residues. From germline, CDR1 is LNHDA and CDR2 SQIVND (reference sequence). The J segment lost 5 bases and the V segment lost 10 bases, leaving 7 bases of the junction unmatched. This CDR3 reads CATSDRVDEQYF. DNA for the CDR3: TGTGCCACCTCGGACAGGGTCGACGAGCAGTACTTC.

The V call is TRBV2, the J call TRBJ1-4; D is perhaps TRBD1 (6 bases). V gave up 6 bases and J gave up 8 bases, with 13 bases separating them. The germline CDR1 and CDR2 sequences are SNHLY and FYNNEI. This CDR3 is 13 amino acids long. The CDR3 here is CASRLTGREKLFF. The DNA of the CDR3 is TGTGCCAGCAGACTTACAGGGAGAGAAAAACTGTTTTTT.

CDR3: CASSPGGTSTDTQYF. DNA of the CDR3: TGTGCCAGCTCACCTGGCGGGACTAGCACAGATACGCAGTATTTT. V gene TRBV18 combines with J gene TRBJ2-3; D perhaps matches TRBD2 (6 bases). The CDR3 consists of 15 residues. Germline values: CDR1 KGHSH, CDR2 LQKENI. Trimming stripped 3 bases from V and 0 bases from J, with 10 bases between.

The chain combines TRBV2 with TRBJ2-3; 10 bases are a match to TRBD1. Germline V lookup: CDR1 SNHLY, CDR2 FYNNEI. After removal of 0 bases from V and 4 bases from J, the junction contained 4 bases not matched to a gene. The CDR3 has 16 amino acids. The CDR3 here is CASSEALGQGPDTQYF. The CDR3 DNA is TGTGCCAGCAGTGAAGCCCTGGGACAGGGGCCAGATACGCAGTATTTT.

V is TRBV4-3 and J is TRBJ2-7; tentatively, D is TRBD1 (6 bases). Trimming removed 4 bases from V and 7 bases from J, with 20 bases in between. Germline V CDR1 and CDR2: LGHNA, YSLEER. CDR3 length: 15 amino acids. CDR3 in amino acids: CASSPLAGAEEEQYF. Written as DNA, the CDR3 is TGCGCCAGCAGCCCTCTCGCAGGGGCGGAAGAAGAGCAGTACTTC.

The genes are TRBV5-1 and TRBJ2-3; D might be TRBD2 (6 bases). Trimming took 0 bases from V and 7 from J, leaving 12 bases between them. CDR3 size: 14 residues. Germline CDR1 SGHRS, CDR2 YFSETQ. The CDR3, as DNA: TGCGCCAGCAGCTTGGGAGGGGCGGGGAATACGCAGTATTTT. Its protein is CASSLGGAGNTQYF.

The CDR3 sequence: CASSDNNEQFF. CDR3 DNA sequence: TGTGCCAGCAGCGATAACAATGAGCAGTTCTTC. The chain has TRBV9 and TRBJ2-1; D remains ambiguous. The ends were cut back, 3 bases at V and 5 bases at J, with 3 bases in the middle. The germline gives CDR1 SGDLS, CDR2 YYNGEE. CDR3 length: 11 amino acids. The full variable domain, rest sourced from reference TRBV9 and TRBJ2-1, is DSGVTQTPKHLITATGQRVTLRCSPRSGDLSVYWYQQSLDQGLQFLIQYYNGEERAKGNILERFSAQQFPDLHSELNLSSLELGDSALYFCASSDNNEQFFGPGTRLTVL.

V gene TRBV4-1 combines with J gene TRBJ1-2, with TRBD1 matching 7 bases. Germline CDR1 reads MGHRA; CDR2 reads YSYEKL. With V trimmed by 1 base and J by 7 bases, 9 bases remained unmatched. This CDR3 contains 15 residues. In nucleotides, the CDR3 is TGCGCCAGCAGCCAAGTTCAGGGGGAATTTTCTGGCTACACCTTC. Amino acids: CASSQVQGEFSGYTF.

The chain has TRBV30 and TRBJ2-7; D is perhaps TRBD2 (7 bases). This CDR3 spans 15 amino acids. Trimming took off 2 bases at V and 0 bases at J, with 14 bases between the two ends. Germline V gives CDR1 GTSNPN, CDR2 SVGIG (reference sequence). CDR3 sequence reads: CAWSRGGLSSYEQYF. CDR3 in DNA: TGTGCCTGGAGTCGCGGGGGCTTAAGCTCCTACGAGCAGTACTTC. The complete variable domain, with remaining parts taken from reference TRBV30 and TRBJ2-7, reads SQTIHQWPATLVQPVGSPLSLECTVEGTSNPNLYWYRQAAGRGLQLLFYSVGIGQISSEVPQNLSASRPQDRQFILSSKKLLLSDSGFYLCAWSRGGLSSYEQYFGPGTRLTVT.

This rearrangement joins TRBV29-1 to TRBJ2-1; the D gene is possibly TRBD2 (6 bases). With 7 bases removed from V and 1 base from J, the gap between germline ends came to 11 bases. This CDR3 has 13 amino acids. Germline V lookup: CDR1 SQVTM, CDR2 ANQGSEA. The CDR3 is CSGLGGSYNEQFF. In DNA, the CDR3 is TGCAGCGGTTTAGGAGGGTCCTACAATGAGCAGTTCTTC.

This clone was detected ten times or more. The V gene is TRBV14, the J gene TRBJ2-1; 8 nucleotides align to TRBD1. Germline assignment: CDR1 SGHDN and CDR2 FVKESK. The CDR3 totals 16 residues. Unmatched junction bases numbered 10, after V lost 0 bases and J lost 9 bases. CDR3 sequence (DNA): TGTGCCAGCAGCCAAGATAGCAGGGGGCGCCTCGGTGAGCAGTTCTTC. Its protein is CASSQDSRGRLGEQFF.

V is TRBV3-1 (or the pseudogene TRBV3-2) and J is TRBJ2-3; D might be TRBD2 (5 bases). V dropped 1 base and J dropped 3 bases, with 14 bases sitting between them. Germline V CDR1 and CDR2: LGHDT, YNNKEL (reference sequence). There are 16 residues in the CDR3. The CDR3 DNA is TGTGCCAGCAGCCAAGTCCGAGGGTTTCCTACAGATACGCAGTATTTT. Its protein product is CASSQVRGFPTDTQYF.

The rearrangement links TRBV9 to TRBJ1-1, with 7 bases lining up with TRBD1. The germline gives CDR1 SGDLS, CDR2 YYNGEE. The V gene end was trimmed by 3 bases and the J gene end by 2 bases; junction bases not matched to a gene: 1. This CDR3 is 13 amino acids long. The CDR3 is CASSAGGNTEAFF. CDR3 DNA sequence: TGTGCCAGCAGCGCAGGGGGAAACACTGAAGCTTTCTTT.